This record concerns one T cell receptor (beta chain) sequence. Its cognate antigen has yet to be identified. Per-base quality was not reported, and no clone a single base away is much larger than it. The record originates from a study of T cell responses to AZD1222 COVID-19 vaccine (dated by TCRdb to the early 2020s). Describing the broader study: TCR sequencing was performed for about 250 trial participants, of whom roughly 200 were given two doses of AZD1222 and approximately 25 were given two doses of MenACWY control vaccine. Enrollment into the trials was organized by age into subgroups of 18-55, 56-69 and 70-plus years, and those subgroups contained roughly 150, 30 and 60 TCR-sequenced participants, respectively.

The CDR3 regions of human TCRbeta chains were analyzed by immunosequencing. The paper's processing steps were these. TCRs in the repertoires were matched against a reference library of SARS-CoV-2-specific TCRs that had been generated with the MIRA antigen-specificity platform. Breadth was defined as the fraction of unique TCRs that were SARS-CoV-2-associated. Depth was defined as the fraction of total T cells that were SARS-CoV-2-associated. Each spike-specific TCR was assigned to its reactive spike region and to a CD4 or CD8 class using the MIRA data. Log10-transformed breadth and depth values were compared by one-way ANOVA with Sidak's multiple comparisons tests. Here the immuneACCESS table is served through TCRdb, limited to in-frame sequences with V and J called. Missing clones are a known gap in these copies; in checked studies unresolved V genes cover under half, and the rest lacks a known reason. Clonal size and the V and J genes are those of that table, whereas D and trimming came from the DNA. This sample is represented by roughly 60,000 clones; more than 60% of them were singletons. Less than 4% of the sample comes from the top ten.

Results the study describes overall, beyond this receptor: The 56-69-year group was small, and its depth increase did not reach significance, likely because of low power. The whole spike protein was spanned by vaccine-associated CD4 TCRs, and dominant responses were seen in regions 160-218 and 743-854. Conclusions about previously exposed vaccinees are limited, since just six or seven AZD1222 recipients were seropositive for SARS-CoV-2 at baseline. Participants were mostly white British, with more females than males. The authors suggested clonal diversity may have been underestimated. A significant rise in spike-specific TCR breadth and depth was observed after two AZD1222 doses relative to day 0 and relative to MenACWY recipients. Because no samples from the day 14 peak response were available, repertoires could be characterized only after the peak T cell response. Epitopes outside the regions mutated in the B.1.351 and B.1.1.7 variants were reportedly recognized by nearly half of the unique spike-specific TCRs.

In the paper's terms, the time point label means: about 28 days (+/-7) after the second vaccine dose. AZD1222 recipients whose second dose came at about 4 weeks and those whose second dose came at about 12 weeks were combined into one group, since spike-specific TCR depth and breadth did not differ between the two schedules. Vaccinee samples came from UK trials COV001 and COV002, including a single-blind randomized controlled phase 2/3 trial of AZD1222 (ChAdOx1 nCoV-19) in healthy adults. For TCRbeta chain sequencing, PBMC samples from trial participants were taken at day 0 and at day 28 after the second dose. Taken from the germline V gene, the CDR1 and CDR2 loops are SGHAT and FQNNGV. The junction shows trimming of 2 bases on V and 1 base on J, and the gene matches do not reach 6 bases of it. Taken from cysteine to phenylalanine, the CDR3 has 16 residues. The entry retains the CDR3 DNA only, 48 bases that are in frame from base 1.

The TCR originated in an adult who received the AZD1222 COVID-19 vaccine. The chain joins TRBV11-2 to TRBJ1-2, with 8 middle bases fitting TRBD1. The sample consisted of peripheral blood, taken 28 days after the second AZD1222 dose. CDR3 protein: CASSLTGGEINYGYTF. The sequenced DNA: TGTGCCAGCAGCTTAACAGGGGGGGAAATTAACTATGGCTACACCTTC. Full variable domain (CDR3 extended with the reference TRBV11-2 and TRBJ1-2 proteins): EAGVAQSPRYKIIEKRQSVAFWCNPISGHATLYWYQQILGQGPKLLIQFQNNGVVDDSQLPKDRFSAERLKGVDSTLKIQPAKLEDSAVYLCASSLTGGEINYGYTFGSGTRLTVV.